This T cell receptor beta chain appears in the sequencing data of a study of blood T cell repertoires in COVID-19 (dated by TCRdb to 2018 to 2021). In terms of the full investigation: Collaborator samples came from the United States, Italy and Spain and covered acute and convalescent phases of COVID-19. Subjects who had been exposed to COVID-19, were actively infected with it, or had recovered from it provided the deeply sampled blood TCRbeta repertoires that made up the dataset. The sample metadata nearly always contained a de-identified subject ID, COVID-19 status, age in years and sex. The samples were drawn from the first 160 participants of the ongoing ImmuneRACE study and from 1,200 or so subjects provided by 6 global collaborators. The repertoires were released in a freely available public database meant as a resource for research on the immune response to SARS-CoV-2. Where available, HLA class I and class II types were obtained from metadata supplied by the sample provider rather than from assay-based typing. The material from the prospective study consisted of cDNA or gDNA derived from T cells, B-cell-depleted T cells, or PBMCs. The full study reports these points: How much clinical and demographic metadata was included differed by source and by participant, and the metadata was provided uncurated.

As to this clone: Its antigen remains undetermined. It has no much larger one-base neighbor in the sample; base qualities were not kept.

The immunoSEQ Assay, a bias-controlled multiplex PCR, was used to amplify TCRbeta CDR3 regions from genomic DNA. The authors' analysis ran thus. Nucleated cell counts per sample were estimated from amplification of reference gene primers within the assay. To quantify the absolute abundance of each unique TCRbeta CDR3 rearrangement, sequence reads were collapsed and filtered. Productive Simpson clonality was computed per sample as the square root of Simpson's diversity index over productive rearrangements. The clones in this table, taken by TCRdb from immuneACCESS, are in-frame only. Not every clone is retained; where verified, under half of the shortfall comes from an unresolved V gene, and the cause of the rest is unknown. That table is the source of V, J and clone size, and D and trimming were worked out from the DNA. This sample gives about 52,000 clones in total; about 83% of them show up just once. Around 6.6% of the sample lies in the top ten.

The collaborating institutions used their own protocols to collect whole blood in K2EDTA tubes. For TCRbeta analysis, collaborators shipped samples as frozen whole blood, isolated PBMCs, or DNA extracted from either of those sample types. The origin of this receptor is a man between 65 and 80 years old with active COVID-19. The material sequenced was peripheral blood.

The CDR3 region: CASSVGTLDSNQPQHF. In nucleotide form, the sequence is TGCGCCAGCAGCGTGGGGACACTGGATAGCAATCAGCCCCAGCATTTT. The chain employs TRBV4-3 and TRBJ1-5; the best D guess is TRBD1, with 6 bases matching. V and J lose 5 bases and 0 bases, and a span of 14 bases separates them. CDR1 and CDR2 were assigned from the germline V gene as LGHNA and YSLEER. The CDR3 goes from the cysteine to the phenylalanine over 16 residues. CDR3 DNA is the only sequence kept; it has 48 bases, read in frame from the first base.